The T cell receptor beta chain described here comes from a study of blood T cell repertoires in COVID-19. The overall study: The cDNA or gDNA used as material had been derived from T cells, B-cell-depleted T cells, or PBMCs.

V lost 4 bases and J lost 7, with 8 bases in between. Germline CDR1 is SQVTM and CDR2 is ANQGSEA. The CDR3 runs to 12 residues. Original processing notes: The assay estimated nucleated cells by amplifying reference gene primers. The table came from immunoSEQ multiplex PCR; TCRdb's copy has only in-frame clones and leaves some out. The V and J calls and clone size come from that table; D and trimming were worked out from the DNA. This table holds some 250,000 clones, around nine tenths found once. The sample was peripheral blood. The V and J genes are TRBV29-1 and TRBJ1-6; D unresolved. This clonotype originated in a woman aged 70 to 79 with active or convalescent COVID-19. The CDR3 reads CSVGSTNSPLHF. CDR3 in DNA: TGCAGCGTTGGGAGTACCAATTCACCCCTCCACTTT.